This T cell receptor (beta chain) was obtained from a study of radiation and T cells in renal cell carcinoma. About the research overall: Nephrectomy followed 15 Gy stereotactic body radiation by 4 weeks.

Points on this clone: Its antigen is unknown.

Sequenced by immunoSEQ multiplex PCR; TCRdb stores in-frame clones only, minus some. This table has roughly 130,000 clones, about 88% appearing once. The CDR3 covers 13 residues. The germline gives CDR1 PRHDT, CDR2 FYEKMQ (reference sequence). Trimming removed 0 bases at V and 3 bases at J, with 6 bases between. The study's findings and limits: In blood, top tumor clones expanded by 2 weeks, shrinking by 4.

Time point noted: blood 2 weeks post-SBRT. The treatment: 15 Gy SBRT to primary tumor, nephrectomy 4 weeks later. Radiation-treated patients gave blood at baseline, week 2 and week 4. The tumor was a clear cell renal cell carcinoma. Sequencing used blood, obtained from a patient whose treatment included radiotherapy and nephrectomy. The clonotype comes from a woman in her seventies with renal cell carcinoma. The chain uses TRBV13 and TRBJ2-7; D is unresolved. The CDR3 sequence: CASSLGRGYEQYF. Written as DNA, the CDR3 is TGTGCCAGCAGCTTAGGCCGCGGCTACGAGCAGTACTTC.